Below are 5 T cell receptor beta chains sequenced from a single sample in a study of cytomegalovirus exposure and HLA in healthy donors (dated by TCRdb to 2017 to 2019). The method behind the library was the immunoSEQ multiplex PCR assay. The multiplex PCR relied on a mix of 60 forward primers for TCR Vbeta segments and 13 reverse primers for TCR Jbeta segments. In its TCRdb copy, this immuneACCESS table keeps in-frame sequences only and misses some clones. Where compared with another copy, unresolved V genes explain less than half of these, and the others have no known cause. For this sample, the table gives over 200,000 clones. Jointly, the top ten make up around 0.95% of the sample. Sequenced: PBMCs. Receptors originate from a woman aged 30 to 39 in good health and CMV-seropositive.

CDR3 DNA: TGCGCCAGCAGTATCGGGCAGGGGGTTTTGGAGACCCAGTACTTC. It is translated as CASSIGQGVLETQYF. The chain carries TRBV5-1 and TRBJ2-5, with TRBD1 matching over 7 bases. Germline V lookup: CDR1 SGHRS, CDR2 YFSETQ. The CDR3 is made up of 15 amino acids. Germline trimming cut 5 bases from V and 5 bases from J; bases unmatched to any gene: 12. The whole variable domain, filled in from reference TRBV5-1 and TRBJ2-5, reads KAGVTQTPRYLIKTRGQQVTLSCSPISGHRSVSWYQQTPGQGLQFLFEYFSETQRNKGNFPGRFSGRQFSNSRSEMNVSTLELGDSALYLCASSIGQGVLETQYFGPGTRLLVL.

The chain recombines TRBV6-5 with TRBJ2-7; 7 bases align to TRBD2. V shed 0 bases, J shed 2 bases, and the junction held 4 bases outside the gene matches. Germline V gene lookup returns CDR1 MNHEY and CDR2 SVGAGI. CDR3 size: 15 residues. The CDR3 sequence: CASSYSGLAAYEQYF. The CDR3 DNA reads TGTGCCAGCAGTTACTCAGGGCTAGCGGCCTACGAGCAGTACTTC.

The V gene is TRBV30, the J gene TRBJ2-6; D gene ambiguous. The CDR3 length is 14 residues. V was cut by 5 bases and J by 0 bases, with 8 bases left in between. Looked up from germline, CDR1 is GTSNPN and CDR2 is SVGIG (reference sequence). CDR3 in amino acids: CAWELHSGANVLTF. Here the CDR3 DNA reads TGTGCCTGGGAACTTCACTCTGGGGCCAACGTCCTGACTTTC.

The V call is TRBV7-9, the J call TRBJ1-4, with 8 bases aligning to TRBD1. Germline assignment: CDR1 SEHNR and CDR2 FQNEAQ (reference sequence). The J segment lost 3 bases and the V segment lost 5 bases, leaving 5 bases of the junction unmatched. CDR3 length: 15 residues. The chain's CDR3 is CASSRDRLANEKLFF. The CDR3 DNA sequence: TGTGCCAGCAGCCGGGACAGGCTTGCTAATGAAAAACTGTTTTTT.

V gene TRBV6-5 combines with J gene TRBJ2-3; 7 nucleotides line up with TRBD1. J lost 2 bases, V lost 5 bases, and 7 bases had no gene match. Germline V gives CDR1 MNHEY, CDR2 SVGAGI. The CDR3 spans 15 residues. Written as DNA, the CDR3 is TGTGCCAGCAGTAGGGACAGCGTATACACAGATACGCAGTATTTT. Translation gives CASSRDSVYTDTQYF.